The 21 T cell receptor beta chains below come from one sample, sequenced in a study of blood T cell repertoires in COVID-19. Profiled with immunoSEQ multiplex PCR; TCRdb holds only in-frame clones, not every one. The table records roughly 250,000 clones, 75% to 85% of them present only once. The specimen sequenced was peripheral blood. These receptors originate from a human donor in a cohort sampled during active COVID-19.

This clone was seen a single time. The chain combines TRBV29-1 with TRBJ2-7; TRBD2 might be the D (5 bases). The CDR3 is 13 amino acids. Trimming took 3 bases from V and 0 from J, leaving 9 bases between them. Germline V lookup: CDR1 SQVTM, CDR2 ANQGSEA. CDR3: CSVDLGDSYEQYF. The DNA of the CDR3 is TGCAGCGTTGACTTGGGAGACTCCTACGAGCAGTACTTC.

On this clone itself: Within the sample, other DNA sequences also encode this same CDR3. The chain uses TRBV10-1 and TRBJ2-1; 15 bases agree with TRBD2. The CDR3 is made up of 16 amino acids. After removal of 6 bases from V and 7 bases from J, the junction contained 7 bases not matched to a gene. CDR1 and CDR2 from the germline V gene are WNHNN and SYGVQD (reference sequence). The DNA for the CDR3 is TGCGCCAGCAGCCGGACTAGCGGGAGGGCCTCGAATGAGCAGTTCTTC. Translating gives CASSRTSGRASNEQFF.

The chain has TRBV10-1 and TRBJ2-3; 8 nucleotides agree with TRBD2. V dropped 4 bases and J dropped 3; count of bases not matched to a gene: 6. Germline-derived CDR1 and CDR2 are WNHNN and SYGVQD (reference sequence). The CDR3 is 15 residues long. The CDR3 nucleotides are TGCGCCAGCAGTGGGACGGCGGGAGGTACAGATACGCAGTATTTT. Protein product: CASSGTAGGTDTQYF.

V and J are TRBV5-1 and TRBJ1-1; 8 nucleotides agree with TRBD1. Germline values: CDR1 SGHRS, CDR2 YFSETQ. V shed 3 bases, J shed 0 bases, and the junction held 1 base outside the gene matches. This CDR3 comprises 14 residues. Written as DNA, the CDR3 is TGCGCCAGCAGCTACAGGGGGTTGAACACTGAAGCTTTCTTT. It encodes CASSYRGLNTEAFF.

The gene calls are TRBV16 and TRBJ1-1, with TRBD1 matching over 11 bases. The trim removed 4 bases at V and 6 bases at J, leaving 4 bases unmatched. The V gene's germline CDR1 is KGHSY and CDR2 FQNENV. The CDR3 is 14 amino acids. The CDR3 DNA reads TGTGCCAGCAGCCCAGGACAGGGGGCGGCTGAAGCTTTCTTT. It encodes CASSPGQGAAEAFF.

The V gene is TRBV6-5, the J gene TRBJ2-7, with D perhaps matching TRBD1 (6 bases). V was trimmed by 0 bases and J by 5 bases, leaving 14 bases between them. Germline assignment: CDR1 MNHEY and CDR2 SVGAGI. The CDR3 has 15 amino acids. CDR3 nucleotide sequence: TGTGCCAGCAGTTACTCTTACAGGGCGGAAAACGAGCAGTACTTC. Protein: CASSYSYRAENEQYF.

This clone was detected only a few times. CDR3 protein: CASSPGTGGPYEQYF. DNA for the CDR3: TGTGCCAGCAGCCCGGGAACAGGGGGCCCCTACGAGCAGTACTTC. The chain has TRBV11-3 and TRBJ2-7, with 9 bases that match TRBD1. The length of the CDR3 is 15 residues. V shed 5 bases and J 2 bases; nucleotides not matched to a gene: 7. Germline lookup yields CDR1 SGHNT and CDR2 YENEEA.

This CDR3 is CASMILAGGPDEQFF. CDR3 coding DNA: TGTGCCAGCATGATACTAGCGGGAGGGCCTGATGAGCAGTTCTTC. The V gene is TRBV27, the J gene TRBJ2-1, with 13 bases matching TRBD2. The CDR3 spans 15 residues. Germline loops: CDR1 MNHEY, CDR2 SMNVEV (reference sequence). Germline trimming cut 7 bases from V and 8 bases from J; bases unmatched to any gene: 8.

V usage is TRBV7-2 and J usage is TRBJ1-4; a possible D gene is TRBD1 (6 bases). Per the germline V gene, CDR1 is SGHTA and CDR2 is FQGNSA. V lost 1 base and J lost 7, with 13 bases in between. The CDR3 sequence is 15 residues long. CDR3 protein: CASSLGGQGIEKLFF. The DNA of the CDR3 is TGTGCCAGCAGCTTAGGGGGGCAGGGGATTGAAAAACTGTTTTTT.

The chain employs TRBV11-2 and TRBJ2-7, with 9 bases matching TRBD1. The germline V gene encodes CDR1 SGHAT and CDR2 FQNNGV. After removal of 0 bases from V and 2 bases from J, the junction contained 5 bases not matched to a gene. There are 16 residues in the CDR3. DNA for the CDR3: TGTGCCAGCAGCTTAGACGGACAGGGGATCCCCTACGAGCAGTACTTC. Protein sequence: CASSLDGQGIPYEQYF.

V gene TRBV2 combines with J gene TRBJ2-7, with 7 bases lining up with TRBD1. The germline CDR1 and CDR2 sequences are SNHLY and FYNNEI. V shed 6 bases, J shed 12 bases, and the junction held 5 bases outside the gene matches. CDR3 size: 10 residues. Written as DNA, the CDR3 is TGTGCCAGCAGCCGACAGGGTCCGTACTTC. Its protein is CASSRQGPYF.

V is TRBV10-1 and J is TRBJ2-7; D possibly corresponds to TRBD1 (6 bases). With 0 bases removed from V and 2 bases from J, the gap between germline ends came to 14 bases. There are 16 residues in the CDR3. Germline-derived CDR1 and CDR2 are WNHNN and SYGVQD (reference sequence). CDR3 bases: TGCGCCAGCAGTGAGTCCGGTTTCCAGGGGACCTACGAGCAGTACTTC. Its protein is CASSESGFQGTYEQYF.

V is TRBV6-5 and J is TRBJ2-3; 7 bases agree with TRBD2. Germline V gives CDR1 MNHEY, CDR2 SVGAGI. The CDR3 loop spans 14 amino acids. With 0 bases clipped from V and 10 bases from J, the junction kept 7 bases outside the gene matches. CDR3 DNA: TGTGCCAGCAGTTACTCGATCGGGAGGATGGCGCAGTATTTT. This encodes CASSYSIGRMAQYF.

The gene calls are TRBV6-6 and TRBJ1-1, with 8 bases fitting TRBD1. CDR1 and CDR2 (germline): MNHNY, SVGAGI (reference sequence). J gave up 4 bases and V 5 bases, and 18 bases lay outside the gene matches. The CDR3 covers 18 residues. CDR3 amino acids: CASSHQRSGGALSTEAFF. The CDR3 DNA follows: TGTGCCAGCAGTCACCAGAGATCAGGGGGCGCGTTGAGCACTGAAGCTTTCTTT.

The chain uses TRBV5-1 and TRBJ1-2; perhaps TRBD1 as D (5 bases). The length of the CDR3 is 15 residues. CDR1 SGHRS and CDR2 YFSETQ come from the germline V gene. V lost 4 bases and J 4 bases, leaving 17 bases between the germline ends. The CDR3 is CASSPEGAQGYGYTF. The CDR3 nucleotides are TGCGCCAGCAGCCCGGAAGGGGCGCAGGGCTATGGCTACACCTTC.

This clone has only a few counts. The rearrangement joins TRBV7-2 to TRBJ1-2, with TRBD1 identical over 8 bases. The CDR3 covers 13 residues. CDR1 is SGHTA, CDR2 FQGNSA, per germline. V was clipped by 5 bases and J by 5 bases; unmatched bases: 4. CDR3 bases: TGTGCCAGCAGCCGATGGACAGGGTATGGCTACACCTTC. This gives the protein CASSRWTGYGYTF.

The V and J genes are TRBV9 and TRBJ2-1, with D maybe TRBD1 (5 bases). V was pared by 0 bases and J by 5 bases, with 6 bases between. This CDR3 is built from 13 residues. CDR1 is SGDLS, CDR2 YYNGEE, per germline. The CDR3 DNA reads TGTGCCAGCAGCGTAGGACAGAACAATGAGCAGTTCTTC. It is translated as CASSVGQNNEQFF.

V is TRBV3-1 (or the pseudogene TRBV3-2) and J is TRBJ1-6; D may be TRBD1 (5 bases). The germline CDR1 and CDR2 sequences are LGHDT and YNNKEL (reference sequence). The CDR3 loop spans 14 amino acids. Trimming took 5 bases from V and 9 from J, leaving 14 bases between them. CDR3 coding DNA: TGTGCCAGCAGCGGGAAAGGGGTAATTTCACCCCTCCACTTT. Translation: CASSGKGVISPLHF.

The genes are TRBV11-2 and TRBJ2-7; D unclear. The length of the CDR3 is 15 residues. V gave up 4 bases and J gave up 2 bases, with 15 bases separating them. Germline CDR1 is SGHAT and CDR2 is FQNNGV. CDR3 residues: CASSSTDSSTYEQYF. The CDR3, as DNA: TGTGCCAGCAGCTCAACCGACTCTTCTACCTACGAGCAGTACTTC. Using reference TRBV11-2 and TRBJ2-7 for the parts outside the CDR3, the full variable domain is EAGVAQSPRYKIIEKRQSVAFWCNPISGHATLYWYQQILGQGPKLLIQFQNNGVVDDSQLPKDRFSAERLKGVDSTLKIQPAKLEDSAVYLCASSSTDSSTYEQYFGPGTRLTVT.

The chain employs TRBV18 and TRBJ1-5; D unclear. Trimming left V 4 bases short and J 2 bases short, with 12 bases between. CDR3 size: 15 residues. Germline V lookup: CDR1 KGHSH, CDR2 LQKENI. CDR3 region: CASSLARVRNQPQHF. CDR3 coding DNA: TGTGCCAGCTCACTAGCTCGGGTACGCAATCAGCCCCAGCATTTT.

This chain uses TRBV18 with TRBJ1-2; the match to TRBD1 covers 10 bases. This CDR3 has 14 amino acids. CDR1 is KGHSH and CDR2 is LQKENI in the germline V gene. Trimming took 2 bases from V and 8 from J; bases not matched to a gene: 5. CDR3 region: CASSPGQGEGGYTF. The CDR3 DNA reads TGTGCCAGCTCACCAGGACAGGGGGAGGGCGGCTACACCTTC.